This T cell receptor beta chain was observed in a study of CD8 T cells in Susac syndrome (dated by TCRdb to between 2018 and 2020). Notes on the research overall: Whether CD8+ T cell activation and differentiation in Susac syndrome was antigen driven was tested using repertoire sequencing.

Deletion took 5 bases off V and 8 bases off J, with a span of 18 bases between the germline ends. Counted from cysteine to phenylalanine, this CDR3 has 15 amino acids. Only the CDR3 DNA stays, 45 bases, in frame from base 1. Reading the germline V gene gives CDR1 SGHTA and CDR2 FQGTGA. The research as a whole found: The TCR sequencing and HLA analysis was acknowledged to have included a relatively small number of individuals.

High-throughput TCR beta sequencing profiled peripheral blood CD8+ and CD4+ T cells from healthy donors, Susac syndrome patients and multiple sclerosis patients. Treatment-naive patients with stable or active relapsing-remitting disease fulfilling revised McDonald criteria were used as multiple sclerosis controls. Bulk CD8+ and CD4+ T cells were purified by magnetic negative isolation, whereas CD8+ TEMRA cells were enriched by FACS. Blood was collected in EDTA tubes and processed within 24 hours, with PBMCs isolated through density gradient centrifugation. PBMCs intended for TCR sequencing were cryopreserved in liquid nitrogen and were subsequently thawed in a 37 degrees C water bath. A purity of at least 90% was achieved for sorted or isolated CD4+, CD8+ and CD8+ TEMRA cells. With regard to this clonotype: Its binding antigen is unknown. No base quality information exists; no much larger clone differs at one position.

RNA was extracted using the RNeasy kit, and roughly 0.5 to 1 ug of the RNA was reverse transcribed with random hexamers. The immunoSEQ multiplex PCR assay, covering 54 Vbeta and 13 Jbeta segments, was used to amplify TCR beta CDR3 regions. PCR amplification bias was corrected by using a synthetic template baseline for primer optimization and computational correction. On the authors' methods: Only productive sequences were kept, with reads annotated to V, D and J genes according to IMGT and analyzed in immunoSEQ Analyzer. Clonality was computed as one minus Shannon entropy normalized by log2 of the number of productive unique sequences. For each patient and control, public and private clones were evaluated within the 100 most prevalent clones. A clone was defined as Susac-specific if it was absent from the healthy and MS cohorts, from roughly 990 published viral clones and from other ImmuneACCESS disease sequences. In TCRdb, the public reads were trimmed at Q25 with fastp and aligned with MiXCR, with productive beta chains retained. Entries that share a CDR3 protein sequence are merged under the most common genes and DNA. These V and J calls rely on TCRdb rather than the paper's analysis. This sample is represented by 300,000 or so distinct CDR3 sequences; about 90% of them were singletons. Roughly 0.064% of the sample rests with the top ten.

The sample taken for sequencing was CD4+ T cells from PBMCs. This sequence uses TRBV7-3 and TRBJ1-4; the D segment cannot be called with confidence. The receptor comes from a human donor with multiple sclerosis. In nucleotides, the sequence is TGTGCCAGCAGCAACCCTACCCTGGGAATCGAAAAACTGTTTTTT. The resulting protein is CASSNPTLGIEKLFF.